The TCR beta chain described here comes from a study of blood T cells in healthy people across ages. A second roughly 7 to 12 cycle PCR used barcoded and J-beta primers. Each CDR3 protein gets one entry after TCRdb re-called the 5' RACE reads with MiXCR. The sample includes just over 1 million distinct CDR3 sequences, 40% to 50% of them seen just once. V lost 3 bases to trimming and J lost 2 bases, with 18 bases between them. In germline, CDR1 is SGHDT, CDR2 YYEEEE. This CDR3 is 17 amino acids long. Donors each provided roughly 9.6 milliliters of peripheral blood. The specimen was blood. The V call is TRBV5-6, the J call TRBJ2-1; maybe TRBD2 (6 bases). The sequence derives from a woman aged 55 to 70 in good health. The DNA of the CDR3 is TGTGCCAGCAGCTCCTGGGGTAGCGGAGGGGCCTACAATGAGCAGTTCTTC. It yields the protein CASSSWGSGGAYNEQFF.